This T cell receptor beta chain was recorded in a study of CD8 T cells in ankylosing spondylitis. Study conclusions and caveats: A number of the motif variants had already been described in reactive arthritis synovial fluid and blood. Enrichment of disease-linked clones was reportedly significant in matched ankylosing spondylitis synovial fluid.

This clonotype has just one count. As yet, its antigen is unknown. TCRdb re-called the 5' RACE reads with MiXCR, one entry per CDR3 protein. Of roughly 180,000 distinct CDR3 sequences listed, 10% to 15% are singletons. The sequenced material came from blood, either unsorted or a sorted T cell fraction (not recorded which). The TCR originated in a female donor with ankylosing spondylitis or in good health (not recorded which).

Here the CDR3 reads CASSESKAYEQYF. The CDR3 DNA follows: TGCGCCAGCAGTGAGTCAAAAGCCTACGAGCAGTACTTC. The V and J genes are TRBV10-2 and TRBJ2-7; D ambiguous. CDR3 length: 13 amino acids. V lost 0 bases to trimming and J lost 2 bases, with 5 bases between them. Germline V CDR1 and CDR2: WSHSY, SAAADI.